The 25 T cell receptor beta chains given below trace back to one sample, sequenced in a study of CD8 T cells in Susac syndrome. A quantity of about 0.5 to 1 ug RNA underwent reverse transcription using random hexamers. TCRdb processed the immunoSEQ multiplex PCR reads anew with MiXCR; each CDR3 protein has one entry. Among 350,000 to 550,000 distinct CDR3 sequences listed, around 83% were seen once. The specimen sequenced was CD8+ T cells from PBMCs. The receptors stem from a human donor with multiple sclerosis.

This clonotype was observed once. Compared with germline, one end of the junction differs, possibly owing to a read error. The chain links TRBV7-7 to TRBJ2-3, with 10 bases fitting TRBD2. CDR1 and CDR2 (germline): SSHAT, FNYEAQ (reference sequence). The CDR3 has 18 amino acids. CDR3 in amino acids: CASSPIADSGRSTDTQYF. DNA of the CDR3: TGTGCTAGCAGCCCTATCGCTGATAGCGGGAGGTCCACAGATACGCAGTATTTT.

This clonotype was detected only once. The genes are TRBV19 and TRBJ1-1; TRBD1 is a possible D gene (5 bases). V shed 7 bases and J shed 0 bases, with 12 bases lying between them. Germline V gene data show CDR1 as LNHDA and CDR2 as SQIVND (reference sequence). This CDR3 has 14 amino acids. CDR3 DNA sequence: TGTGCCAGTACCACGACAGAAGTGAACACTGAAGCTTTCTTT. Protein product: CASTTTEVNTEAFF.

A note on this clonotype: The junction and the germline gene differ at one end; a read error may be behind it. The genes are TRBV29-1 and TRBJ2-3, with D possibly matching TRBD2 (5 bases). The germline gives CDR1 SQVTM, CDR2 ANQGSEA. The CDR3 loop spans 12 amino acids. CDR3 sequence: CSVGPSLTGKDF. CDR3 nucleotides: TGCAGCGTTGGACCCAGCCTTACCGGGAAGGATTTT.

The rearrangement links TRBV12-5 to TRBJ2-1, with D tentatively TRBD1 (5 bases). Trimming pared 0 bases from V and 6 bases from J, leaving 9 bases between. Germline CDR1 reads LGHNT; CDR2 reads FRNRAP. The CDR3 is made up of 14 amino acids. Written as DNA, the CDR3 is TGTGCTAGTGGTTTGGTACCAGGGTTCAATGAGCAGTTCTTC. This gives the protein CASGLVPGFNEQFF.

V gene TRBV27 combines with J gene TRBJ2-1; 13 nucleotides line up with TRBD2. CDR1 is MNHEY and CDR2 is SMNVEV in the germline V gene (reference sequence). This CDR3 has 14 residues. After removal of 9 bases from V and 9 bases from J, the junction contained 8 bases not matched to a gene. This CDR3 reads CASPTSGRASEQFF. The CDR3 DNA sequence: TGTGCCAGTCCCACTAGCGGGAGGGCCTCTGAGCAGTTCTTC.

This chain connects TRBV10-3 to TRBJ2-7; D uncertain. This CDR3 comprises 12 residues. V was cut by 5 bases and J by 3 bases, with 8 bases left in between. Germline V lookup: CDR1 ENHRY, CDR2 SYGVKD. The DNA of the CDR3 is TGTGCCATCAGTACAGAAATCTACGAGCAGTACTTC. It yields the protein CAISTEIYEQYF.

The CDR3 sequence: CASSLGQGWDEQYF. In nucleotides, the CDR3 is TGCGCCAGCAGCCTGGGACAGGGTTGGGACGAGCAGTACTTC. The rearrangement uses TRBV5-1 and TRBJ2-7; 9 positions agree with TRBD1. The germline CDR1 and CDR2 sequences are SGHRS and YFSETQ. With 4 bases clipped from V and 5 bases from J, the junction kept 7 bases outside the gene matches. There are 14 residues in the CDR3.

The chain uses TRBV12-3 or TRBV12-4 and TRBJ1-1; D is unclear. This CDR3 region has 12 residues. The ends were cut back, 3 bases at V and 4 bases at J, with 6 bases in the middle. The CDR3 spells CASSLESTEAFF. CDR3 nucleotide sequence: TGTGCCAGCAGTTTGGAATCCACTGAAGCTTTCTTT.

Note on this clonotype: Sequence at one end of the junction differs from germline and may be a read error. The V and J genes are TRBV12-3 or TRBV12-4 and TRBJ1-4; TRBD1 might be the D (6 bases). CDR3 size: 13 residues. CDR3 residues: CASLGTTNEKLFF. DNA for the CDR3: TGTGCCAGCTTGGGGACAACGAATGAAAAACTGTTTTTT.

The genes are TRBV27 and TRBJ2-1; 7 positions match TRBD2. The CDR3 loop spans 14 amino acids. Unmatched junction bases numbered 0, after V lost 4 bases and J lost 0 bases. Per the germline V gene, CDR1 is MNHEY and CDR2 is SMNVEV (reference sequence). Here the CDR3 DNA reads TGTGCCAGCAGTTGGGGGGGCTCCTACAATGAGCAGTTCTTC. Protein: CASSWGGSYNEQFF.

The chain recombines TRBV27 with TRBJ1-6, with D perhaps matching TRBD1 (6 bases). Germline loops: CDR1 MNHEY, CDR2 SMNVEV (reference sequence). Trimming removed 2 bases at V and 7 bases at J, with 12 bases between. This CDR3 contains 15 residues. The CDR3 bases are TGTGCCAGCAGTTTAGTACGGGACACCAATTCACCCCTCCACTTT. As protein: CASSLVRDTNSPLHF.

The chain joins TRBV14 to TRBJ2-1; TRBD1 matches 7 bases. V lost 0 bases, J lost 8 bases, and 13 bases stayed unmatched. CDR3 size: 17 residues. Germline V gene lookup returns CDR1 SGHDN and CDR2 FVKESK. This CDR3 reads CASSQDSNRGLEDEQFF. The CDR3 DNA reads as TGTGCCAGCAGCCAAGATTCTAACAGGGGCCTTGAGGATGAGCAGTTCTTC.

The genes are TRBV12-5 and TRBJ2-1; 10 nucleotides line up with TRBD2. CDR3 length: 15 residues. The germline V gene encodes CDR1 LGHNT and CDR2 FRNRAP. After removal of 6 bases from V and 6 bases from J, the junction contained 8 bases not matched to a gene. The CDR3 protein is CASGRLAGDGNEQFF. The CDR3 coding sequence is TGTGCTAGTGGGCGTCTAGCGGGAGACGGCAATGAGCAGTTCTTC.

The chain links TRBV5-6 to TRBJ2-1; possible D gene TRBD2, 5 bases. V dropped 2 bases and J dropped 7 bases, with 16 bases sitting between them. Germline loops: CDR1 SGHDT, CDR2 YYEEEE. CDR3 size: 15 residues. The CDR3 region has the DNA TGTGCCAGCAGCTTCCTCTCTAGCCAAGATAATGAGCAGTTCTTC. This encodes CASSFLSSQDNEQFF.

The V call is TRBV27, the J call TRBJ2-4; perhaps TRBD1 as D (6 bases). The CDR3 runs 13 residues. Germline loops: CDR1 MNHEY, CDR2 SMNVEV (reference sequence). Trimming took 5 bases from V and 15 from J, leaving 20 bases between them. This chain's CDR3 is CASSPLTGLNPYF. CDR3 bases: TGTGCCAGCAGTCCCCTGACAGGCCTGAACCCGTACTTC.

The chain combines TRBV2 with TRBJ2-7; 8 bases are a match to TRBD2. Germline V gene lookup returns CDR1 SNHLY and CDR2 FYNNEI. The J segment lost 2 bases and the V segment lost 7 bases, leaving 10 bases of the junction unmatched. CDR3 size: 15 residues. As DNA, the CDR3 is TGTGCCAGCAATGAGTGGCGGGGGGCCACCTACGAGCAGTACTTC. Translating it yields CASNEWRGATYEQYF.

V is TRBV4-1 and J is TRBJ2-3; maybe TRBD1 (5 bases). Germline assignment: CDR1 MGHRA and CDR2 YSYEKL. The V end lost 4 bases, the J end lost 4 bases, and 18 bases lay between the germline ends. CDR3 length equals 16 residues. The DNA of the CDR3 is TGCGCCAGCAGCCCGCCTCAGGGCGGAAGCGCAGATACGCAGTATTTT. Translated, it gives CASSPPQGGSADTQYF.

This chain uses TRBV5-4 with TRBJ1-2; no clear D. Trimming pared 1 base from V and 6 bases from J, leaving 10 bases between. There are 13 residues in the CDR3. The germline CDR1 and CDR2 sequences are SGHNT and YYREEE (reference sequence). The CDR3 nucleotides are TGTGCCAGCAGCTTGAGAGGGAACAATGGCTACACCTTC. It is translated as CASSLRGNNGYTF.

CDR3 DNA sequence: TGTGCCAGCAGTTTGTTACTAGCCTATGGGGAGCTGTTTTTT. Protein sequence: CASSLLLAYGELFF. This chain links TRBV6-5 with TRBJ2-2, with a weak D call TRBD2 (6 bases). Trimming shortened V by 4 bases and J by 8 bases, and 14 bases separated the two germline ends. This CDR3 spans 14 amino acids. Germline V gives CDR1 MNHEY, CDR2 SVGAGI.

This clonotype appeared a few times. The chain recombines TRBV7-2 with TRBJ2-1; D may be TRBD1 (6 bases). CDR1 is SGHTA, CDR2 FQGNSA, per germline. Between the trimmed V and J ends, which lost 2 bases and 2 bases, there was a span of 10 bases. The CDR3 length is 15 residues. CDR3 region: CASSLRGGAYNEQFF. The CDR3 DNA reads as TGTGCCAGCAGCTTAAGAGGGGGAGCCTACAATGAGCAGTTCTTC.

CDR3 sequence reads: CASSPGGPNGELFF. CDR3 nucleotides: TGTGCCAGCAGCCCGGGGGGGCCTAACGGGGAGCTGTTTTTT. The rearrangement joins TRBV12-3 or TRBV12-4 to TRBJ2-2, with TRBD2 matching 8 bases. The V segment lost 6 bases and the J segment 7 bases; nucleotides outside the gene matches: 7. This CDR3 has 14 amino acids.

The chain employs TRBV2 and TRBJ1-1; weak D call: TRBD1 (5 bases). This CDR3 contains 15 residues. V dropped 4 bases and J dropped 4 bases, with 16 bases sitting between them. Germline V lookup: CDR1 SNHLY, CDR2 FYNNEI. CDR3 region: CASSGVSGLATEAFF. The CDR3 coding sequence is TGTGCCAGCAGTGGAGTCTCGGGGCTGGCCACTGAAGCTTTCTTT.

This clonotype was seen only a few times. The V and J genes are TRBV4-1 and TRBJ2-7; 7 bases agree with TRBD1. J gave up 3 bases and V 3 bases, and 2 bases lay outside the gene matches. Germline V gene data show CDR1 as MGHRA and CDR2 as YSYEKL. This CDR3 is 13 amino acids long. As DNA, the CDR3 is TGCGCCAGCAGCCAGGGACAGCACTACGAGCAGTACTTC. The encoded protein is CASSQGQHYEQYF.

The rearrangement uses TRBV12-3 or TRBV12-4 and TRBJ1-5, with a tentative D call TRBD1 (6 bases). V was pared by 4 bases and J by 0 bases, with 7 bases between. The CDR3 runs 14 residues. The CDR3 DNA reads as TGTGCCAGCAGTTGGGACAATAGCAATCAGCCCCAGCATTTT. The encoded protein is CASSWDNSNQPQHF.

The CDR3 coding sequence is TGTGCCAGCAGCTTCCAAGTGACAGGGAACGAGCAGTACTTC. This translates into CASSFQVTGNEQYF. This sequence joins TRBV7-8 and TRBJ2-7, with 7 positions matching TRBD1. The CDR3 runs to 14 residues. Germline V CDR1 and CDR2: SGHVS, FQNEAQ. Trimming removed 3 bases from V and 5 bases from J; junction bases left unmatched: 7.